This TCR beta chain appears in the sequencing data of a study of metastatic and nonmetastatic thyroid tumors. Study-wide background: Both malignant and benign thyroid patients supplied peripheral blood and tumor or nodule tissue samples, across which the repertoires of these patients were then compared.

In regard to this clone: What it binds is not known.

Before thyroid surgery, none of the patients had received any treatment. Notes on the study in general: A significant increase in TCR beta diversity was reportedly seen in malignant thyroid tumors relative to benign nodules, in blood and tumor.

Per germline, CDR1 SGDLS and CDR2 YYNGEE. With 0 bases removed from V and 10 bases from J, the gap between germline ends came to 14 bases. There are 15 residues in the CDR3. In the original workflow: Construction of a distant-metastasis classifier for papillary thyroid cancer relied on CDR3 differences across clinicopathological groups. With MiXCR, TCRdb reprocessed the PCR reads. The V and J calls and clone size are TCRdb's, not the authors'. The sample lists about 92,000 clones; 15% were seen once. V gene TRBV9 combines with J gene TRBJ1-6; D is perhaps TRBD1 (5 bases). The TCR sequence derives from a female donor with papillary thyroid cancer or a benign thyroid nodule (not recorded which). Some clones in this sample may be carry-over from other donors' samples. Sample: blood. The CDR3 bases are TGTGCCAGCAGCGTAGGGGGGACTATAGGGTCACCCCTCCACTTT. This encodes CASSVGGTIGSPLHF.